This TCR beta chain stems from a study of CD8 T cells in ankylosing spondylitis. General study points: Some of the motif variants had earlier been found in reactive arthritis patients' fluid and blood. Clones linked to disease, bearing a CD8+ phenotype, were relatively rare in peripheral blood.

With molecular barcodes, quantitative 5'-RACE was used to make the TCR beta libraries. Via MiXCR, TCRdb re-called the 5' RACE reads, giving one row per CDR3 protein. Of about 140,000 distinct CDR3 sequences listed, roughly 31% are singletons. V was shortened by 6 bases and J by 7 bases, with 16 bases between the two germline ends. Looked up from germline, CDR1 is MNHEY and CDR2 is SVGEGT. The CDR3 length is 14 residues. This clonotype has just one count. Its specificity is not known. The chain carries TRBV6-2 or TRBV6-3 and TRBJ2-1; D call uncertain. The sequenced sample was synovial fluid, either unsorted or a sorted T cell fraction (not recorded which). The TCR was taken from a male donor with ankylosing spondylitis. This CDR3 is CASRELPFGNEQFF. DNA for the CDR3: TGTGCCAGCAGGGAACTGCCATTTGGGAATGAGCAGTTCTTC.